These 3 T cell receptor beta chains came from one sample sequenced in a study of CD4 T cells in relation to SARS-CoV-2 and coronaviruses. CD4+ T cells from unexposed donors were obtained before the COVID-19 pandemic (2011-2018). Assay used: immunoSEQ multiplex PCR; TCRdb lists only in-frame clones, some missing. The table includes about 65,000 clones, about nine tenths detected once. Sequenced: memory CD4+ T cells from PBMCs. The source is a human donor in good health.

The chain carries TRBV19 and TRBJ1-1; maybe TRBD1 (6 bases). The V gene lost 4 bases and the J gene lost 2 bases, with 11 bases spanning the gap. CDR3 length: 14 amino acids. CDR1 LNHDA and CDR2 SQIVND come from the germline V gene (reference sequence). DNA for the CDR3: TGTGCCAGTAGTACCCGGACAGCTAACACTGAAGCTTTCTTT. It specifies CASSTRTANTEAFF. The variable domain in full, completed from reference TRBV19 and TRBJ1-1, reads DGGITQSPKYLFRKEGQNVTLSCEQNLNHDAMYWYRQDPGQGLRLIYYSQIVNDFQKGDIAEGYSVSREKKESFPLTVTSAQKNPTAFYLCASSTRTANTEAFFGQGTRLTVV.

The chain uses TRBV6-2 or TRBV6-3 and TRBJ1-1; the D is unclear. Per germline, CDR1 MNHEY and CDR2 SVGEGT. Trimming left V 2 bases short and J 1 base short, with 11 bases between. This CDR3 has 15 amino acids. CDR3 sequence: CASSYGPKGNTEAFF. DNA for the CDR3: TGTGCCAGCAGTTACGGCCCGAAGGGGAACACTGAAGCTTTCTTT.

This clone has only one observation. The chain carries TRBV6-2 or TRBV6-3 and TRBJ2-2; 10 bases line up with TRBD2. The CDR3 spans 17 residues. The junction had 7 bases not matched to a gene; V was cut back by 5 bases and J by 1 base. Looked up from germline, CDR1 is MNHEY and CDR2 is SVGEGT. CDR3 nucleotide sequence: TGTGCCAGCAGTCCATCCCGACTAGCGGGGAACACCGGGGAGCTGTTTTTT. Translating gives CASSPSRLAGNTGELFF.